These 3 T cell receptor beta chains share one sample of origin, sequenced in a study of blood T cell repertoires in COVID-19 (TCRdb year 2020). The library was prepared using the immunoSEQ multiplex PCR assay. As stored in TCRdb, this immuneACCESS dataset retains in-frame rearrangements with V and J assigned. A fraction of the clones does not appear; measured against another copy, unresolved V genes explain less than half of the discrepancy, and the remainder lacks a known reason. The sample table lists approximately 210,000 clones, around four fifths of them with a count of one. The ten most abundant clones make up roughly 8% of the sample. Sequencing was done on a sample of peripheral blood. These receptors all come from a woman aged 45-65 years with acute or convalescent COVID-19.

The CDR3: CASSEGHSNQPQHF. The CDR3 DNA sequence: TGTGCCAGCAGTGAGGGCCATAGCAATCAGCCCCAGCATTTT. This sequence joins TRBV6-1 and TRBJ1-5; D is ambiguous. This CDR3 is 14 amino acids long. Trimming removed 3 bases from V and 0 bases from J, with 6 bases in between. The germline V gene has CDR1 MNHNS and CDR2 SASEGT.

Here the CDR3 DNA reads TGTGCCAGCAGCTTGGGAGGGGGGACAGGATCCACCGGGGAGCTGTTTTTT. Its protein product is CASSLGGGTGSTGELFF. The gene calls are TRBV5-5 and TRBJ2-2; TRBD1 matches 8 bases. The CDR3 runs 17 residues. With V trimmed by 0 bases and J by 4 bases, 8 bases remained unmatched. CDR1 is SGHKS, CDR2 YYEKEE, per germline (reference sequence).

This sequence joins TRBV14 and TRBJ2-2; D is perhaps TRBD2 (5 bases). V was clipped by 8 bases and J by 7 bases, with 11 bases between them. The CDR3 totals 12 residues. Looked up from germline, CDR1 is SGHDN and CDR2 is FVKESK. CDR3 in amino acids: CASRRGGGELFF. CDR3 coding DNA: TGTGCCAGCCGGCGAGGAGGCGGGGAGCTGTTTTTT.